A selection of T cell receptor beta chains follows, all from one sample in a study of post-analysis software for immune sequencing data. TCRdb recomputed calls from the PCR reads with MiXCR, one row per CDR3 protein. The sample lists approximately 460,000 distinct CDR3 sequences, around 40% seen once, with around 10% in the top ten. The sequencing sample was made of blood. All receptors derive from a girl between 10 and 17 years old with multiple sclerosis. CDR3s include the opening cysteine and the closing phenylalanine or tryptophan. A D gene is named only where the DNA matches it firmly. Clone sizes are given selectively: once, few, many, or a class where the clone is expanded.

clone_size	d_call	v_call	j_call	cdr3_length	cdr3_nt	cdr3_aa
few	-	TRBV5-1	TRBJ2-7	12	TGCGCCAGCAGCGCACCCTCCTACGAGCAGTACTTC	CASSAPSYEQYF
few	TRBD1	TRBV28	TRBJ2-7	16	TGTGCCAGCAGCAGCCCGGGACAGGGGGCGAACTACGAGCAGTACTTC	CASSSPGQGANYEQYF
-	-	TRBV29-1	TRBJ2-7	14	TGCAGCGTTGTGTCCGGGACGGCCTCCTACGAGCAGTACTTC	CSVVSGTASYEQYF
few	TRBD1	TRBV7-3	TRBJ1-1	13	TGTGCCAGCAGCGGGACAGGGGGCACTGAAGCTTTCTTT	CASSGTGGTEAFF
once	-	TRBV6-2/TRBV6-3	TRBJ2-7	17	TGTGCCAGCAGTTACTCTGGCGGGGTCCTTGGGTCCTACGAGCAGTACTTC	CASSYSGGVLGSYEQYF
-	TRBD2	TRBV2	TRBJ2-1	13	TGTGCCAGCGGGGCGGGAGACTACAATGAGCAGTTCTTC	CASGAGDYNEQFF
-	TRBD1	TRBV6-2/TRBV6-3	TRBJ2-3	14	TGTGCCAGCAGTATAGACAGGGCTGCAGATACGCAGTATTTT	CASSIDRAADTQYF
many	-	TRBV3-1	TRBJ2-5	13	TGTGCCAGCAGCCTCGACCTTCAAGAGACCCAGTACTTC	CASSLDLQETQYF
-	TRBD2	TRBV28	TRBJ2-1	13	TGTGCGAAGAGCGGGAGCTCCTACAATGAGCAGTTCTTC	CAKSGSSYNEQFF
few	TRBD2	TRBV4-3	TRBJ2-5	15	TGCGCCAGCAGCCAAGGGCTAGCGGGTAGGGAGACCCAGTACTTC	CASSQGLAGRETQYF
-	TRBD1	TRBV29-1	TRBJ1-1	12	TGCAGCGCTATGGGACAGTCGGTCGGAGCTTTCTTT	CSAMGQSVGAFF
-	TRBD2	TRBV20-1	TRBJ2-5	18	TGCAGTGCTCGGGGGACTAGCGTTTCCTCGGGAGGGCAAGAGACCCAGTACTTC	CSARGTSVSSGGQETQYF
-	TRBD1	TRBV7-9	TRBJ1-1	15	TGTGCCAGCAGCGCCCTGACAGGGTTGGGGACTGAAGCTTTCTTT	CASSALTGLGTEAFF
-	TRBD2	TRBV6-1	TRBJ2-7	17	TGTGCCAGCAAGAACCCCCTCGGACTAGCGGGAAACTACGAGCAGTACTTC	CASKNPLGLAGNYEQYF
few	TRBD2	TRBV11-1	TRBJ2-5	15	TGTGCCAGCAGCCGGGGACTAGCGGGCGAAGAGACCCAGTACTTC	CASSRGLAGEETQYF
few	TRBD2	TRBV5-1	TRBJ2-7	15	TGCGCCAGCAGCTTTCTAGCGGGAGTGAGGGACGAGCAGTACTTC	CASSFLAGVRDEQYF
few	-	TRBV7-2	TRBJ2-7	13	TGTGCCAGCAGCTCGACACAGGGCTACGAGCAGTACTTC	CASSSTQGYEQYF
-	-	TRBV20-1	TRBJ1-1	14	TGCAGTGCTAGTAACGGGTGGATGAACACTGAAGCTTTCTTT	CSASNGWMNTEAFF
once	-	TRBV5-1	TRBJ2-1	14	TGCGCCAGCAGCTTCGGGAGCTCCGGCAATGAGCAGTTCTTC	CASSFGSSGNEQFF
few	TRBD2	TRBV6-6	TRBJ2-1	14	TGTGCCAGCAGTTTGGTAGCGGGAGCTGGTGAGCAGTTCTTC	CASSLVAGAGEQFF
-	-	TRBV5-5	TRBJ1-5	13	TGTGCCAGCAGTGGGGTTAGCAATCAGCCCCAGCATTTT	CASSGVSNQPQHF